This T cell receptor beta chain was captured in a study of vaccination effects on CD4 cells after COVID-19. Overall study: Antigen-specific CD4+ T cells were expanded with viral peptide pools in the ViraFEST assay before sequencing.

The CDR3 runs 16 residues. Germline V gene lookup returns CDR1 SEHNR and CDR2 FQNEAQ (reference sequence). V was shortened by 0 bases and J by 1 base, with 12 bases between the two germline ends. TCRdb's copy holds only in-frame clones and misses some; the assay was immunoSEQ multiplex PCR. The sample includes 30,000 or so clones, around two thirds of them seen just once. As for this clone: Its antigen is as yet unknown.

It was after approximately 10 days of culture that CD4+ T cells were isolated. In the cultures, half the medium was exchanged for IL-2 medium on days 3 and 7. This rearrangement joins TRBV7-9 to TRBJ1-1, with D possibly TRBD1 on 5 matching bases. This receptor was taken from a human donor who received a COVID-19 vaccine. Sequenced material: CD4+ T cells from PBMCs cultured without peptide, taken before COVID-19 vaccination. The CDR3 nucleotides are TGTGCCAGCAGCTTAGCGGCCCAGACAGCGAACACTGAAGCTTTCTTT. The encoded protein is CASSLAAQTANTEAFF.